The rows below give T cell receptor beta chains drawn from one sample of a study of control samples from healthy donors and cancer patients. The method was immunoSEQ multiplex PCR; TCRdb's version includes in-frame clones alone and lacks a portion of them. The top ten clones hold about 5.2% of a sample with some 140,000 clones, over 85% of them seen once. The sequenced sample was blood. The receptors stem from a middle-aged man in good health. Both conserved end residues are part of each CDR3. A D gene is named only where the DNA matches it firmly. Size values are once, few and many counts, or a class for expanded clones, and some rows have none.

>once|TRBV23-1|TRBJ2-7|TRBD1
CASSEWTGGFYEQYF
TGCGCCAGCAGTGAGTGGACAGGGGGCTTCTACGAGCAGTACTTC
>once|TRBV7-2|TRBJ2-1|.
CASSPYIDNEQFF
TGTGCCAGCAGCCCCTATATCGACAATGAGCAGTTCTTC
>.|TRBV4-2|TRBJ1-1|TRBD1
CASSQEWGQGDTEAFF
TGTGCCAGCAGCCAAGAATGGGGGCAGGGGGACACTGAAGCTTTCTTT
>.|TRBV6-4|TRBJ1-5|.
CASTLARDGGNQPQHF
TGTGCCAGCACTTTGGCCCGGGATGGGGGCAATCAGCCCCAGCATTTT
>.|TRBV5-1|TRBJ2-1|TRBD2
CASSLGLAGAYNEQFF
TGCGCCAGCAGCTTGGGACTAGCGGGGGCTTACAATGAGCAGTTCTTC
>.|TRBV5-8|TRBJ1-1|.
CASSSQGLNTEAFF
TGTGCCAGCAGCTCTCAGGGTTTGAACACTGAAGCTTTCTTT
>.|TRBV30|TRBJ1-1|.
CAWSMGGRARNTEAFF
TGTGCCTGGAGTATGGGGGGAAGGGCTAGGAACACTGAAGCTTTCTTT
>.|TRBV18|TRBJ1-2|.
CASSPPRGGYTF
TGTGCCAGCTCACCCCCTCGCGGAGGCTACACCTTC
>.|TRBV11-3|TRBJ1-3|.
CASFSHSGNTIYF
TGTGCCAGCTTTAGCCACTCTGGAAACACCATATATTTT
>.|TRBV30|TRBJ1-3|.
CAWSGLWNTIYF
TGTGCCTGGAGCGGACTTTGGAACACCATATATTTT
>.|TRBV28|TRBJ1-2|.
CASSTGLGANYGYTF
TGTGCCAGCAGTACGGGGCTTGGGGCTAACTATGGCTACACCTTC
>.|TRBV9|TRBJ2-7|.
CASSVSGAAYEQYF
TGTGCCAGCAGCGTATCCGGGGCGGCCTACGAGCAGTACTTC
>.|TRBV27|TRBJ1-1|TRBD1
CASKDRATLGTEAFF
TGTGCCAGCAAGGACAGGGCAACATTAGGAACTGAAGCTTTCTTT
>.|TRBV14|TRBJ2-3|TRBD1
CASSHYRGVKTDTQYF
TGTGCCAGCAGCCATTACAGGGGAGTTAAGACAGATACGCAGTATTTT
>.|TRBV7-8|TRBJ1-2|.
CASSPTRRGGNYGYTF
TGTGCCAGCAGCCCCACCAGAAGGGGGGGGAACTATGGCTACACCTTC
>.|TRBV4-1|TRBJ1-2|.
CASSPTGTRDYGYTF
TGCGCCAGCAGCCCCACAGGGACGAGGGACTATGGCTACACCTTC
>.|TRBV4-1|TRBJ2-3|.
CASSPGPSADTQYF
TGCGCCAGCAGCCCAGGCCCTAGCGCGGATACGCAGTATTTT
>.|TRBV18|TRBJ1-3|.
CASSPESAAGNTIYF
TGTGCCAGCTCACCCGAGTCCGCTGCTGGAAACACCATATATTTT
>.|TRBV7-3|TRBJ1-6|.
CASSFGGYSPLHF
TGTGCCAGCAGCTTTGGGGGCTATTCACCCCTCCACTTT
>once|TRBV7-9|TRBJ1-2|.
CASSLNQGGIYGYTF
TGTGCCAGCAGCTTAAATCAGGGTGGAATCTATGGCTACACCTTC
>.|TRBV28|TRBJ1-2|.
CASTLVEGRAMGYTF
TGTGCCAGCACCCTAGTTGAGGGCCGGGCTATGGGCTACACCTTC
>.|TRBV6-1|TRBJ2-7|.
CASSEVWRVFYEQYF
TGTGCCAGCAGTGAAGTGTGGAGGGTATTCTACGAGCAGTACTTC
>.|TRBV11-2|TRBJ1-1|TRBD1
CASSLGTVGDTEAFF
TGTGCCAGCAGCTTGGGGACAGTAGGGGACACTGAAGCTTTCTTT
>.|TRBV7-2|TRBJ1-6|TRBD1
CASSSGTAYNSPLHF
TGTGCCAGCAGCTCTGGGACAGCCTATAATTCACCCCTCCACTTT
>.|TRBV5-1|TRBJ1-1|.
CASSLAWAELEAFF
TGCGCCAGCAGCTTGGCTTGGGCAGAGCTCGAAGCTTTCTTT
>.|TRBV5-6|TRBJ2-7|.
CASSLTDYEQYF
TGTGCCAGCAGCTTGACAGACTACGAGCAGTACTTC
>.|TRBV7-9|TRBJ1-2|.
CASSLAVGGYGYTF
TGTGCCAGCAGCTTAGCGGTTGGGGGCTATGGCTACACCTTC
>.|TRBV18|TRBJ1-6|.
CASSPRTDSPLHF
TGTGCCAGCTCACCTAGGACAGATTCACCCCTCCACTTT
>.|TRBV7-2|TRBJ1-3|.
CASSPRTVSGNTIYF
TGTGCCAGCAGCCCACGGACGGTTTCTGGAAACACCATATATTTT
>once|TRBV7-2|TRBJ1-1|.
CASSRAPGRASGTEAFF
TGTGCCAGCAGCCGCGCGCCCGGCAGGGCGAGCGGCACTGAAGCTTTCTTT
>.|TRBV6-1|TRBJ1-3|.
CASSEAMFQTGRNTIYF
TGTGCCAGCAGTGAAGCGATGTTCCAGACAGGTCGAAACACCATATATTTT
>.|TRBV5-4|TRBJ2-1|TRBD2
CASSSLGSGTSGGRDQFF
TGTGCCAGCAGCTCCCTGGGGTCCGGGACTAGCGGGGGAAGGGACCAGTTCTTC
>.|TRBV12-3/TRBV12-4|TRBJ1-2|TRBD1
CASRNRGDYGYTF
TGTGCCAGCAGAAACAGGGGGGACTATGGCTACACCTTC
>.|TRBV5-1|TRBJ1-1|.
CASRIGTHNTEAFF
TGCGCCAGCAGGATCGGAACTCATAACACTGAAGCTTTCTTT
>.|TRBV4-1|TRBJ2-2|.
CASSQVGAGELFF
TGCGCCAGCAGCCAAGTTGGTGCCGGGGAGCTGTTTTTT
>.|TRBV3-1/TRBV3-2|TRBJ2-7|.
CASSPDGYYEQYF
TGTGCCAGCAGCCCGGACGGCTACTACGAGCAGTACTTC
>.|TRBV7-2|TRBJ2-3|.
CASSSFTDTQYF
TGTGCCAGCAGCTCATTCACAGATACGCAGTATTTT
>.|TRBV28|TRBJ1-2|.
CASSLSSYGYTF
TGTGCCAGCAGTTTAAGTTCTTATGGCTACACCTTC
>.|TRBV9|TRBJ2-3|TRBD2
CASSARTSRTDTQYF
TGTGCCAGCAGCGCCCGGACTAGCCGCACAGATACGCAGTATTTT
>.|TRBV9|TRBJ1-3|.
CASSDPGGGNTIYF
TGTGCCAGCAGCGACCCAGGCGGTGGAAACACCATATATTTT
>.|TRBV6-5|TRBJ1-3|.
CASQTGLSGNTIYF
TGTGCCAGCCAAACAGGGCTCTCTGGAAACACCATATATTTT
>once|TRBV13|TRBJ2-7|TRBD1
CASSAHRGREQYF
TGTGCCAGCAGCGCCCACAGGGGGCGGGAGCAGTACTTC
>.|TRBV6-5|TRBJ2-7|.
CASSQTDGEQYF
TGTGCCAGCAGTCAGACGGACGGCGAGCAGTACTTC
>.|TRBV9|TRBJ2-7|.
CASSVGTSIAGEQYF
TGTGCCAGCAGCGTAGGGACTTCGATCGCTGGCGAGCAGTACTTC
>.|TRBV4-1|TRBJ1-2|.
CASSQLGMSRAPQSYGYTF
TGCGCCAGCAGCCAACTGGGGATGAGCAGGGCACCCCAGAGCTATGGCTACACCTTC
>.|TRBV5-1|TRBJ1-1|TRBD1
CASTPTRGRFTEAFF
TGCGCCAGCACCCCAACCAGGGGGCGATTCACTGAAGCTTTCTTT
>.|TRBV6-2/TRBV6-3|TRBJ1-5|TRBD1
CASSRTGTGLLQPQHF
TGTGCCAGCAGCAGAACCGGGACAGGCCTACTTCAGCCCCAGCATTTT
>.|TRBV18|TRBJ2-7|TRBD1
CASSLQGAEYEQYF
TGTGCCAGCTCACTACAGGGGGCTGAATACGAGCAGTACTTC
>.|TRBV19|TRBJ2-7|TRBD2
CASSDTSGYEQYF
TGTGCCAGTAGTGATACTAGCGGCTACGAGCAGTACTTC
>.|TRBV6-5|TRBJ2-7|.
CASRSPPGVEQYF
TGTGCCAGCAGAAGCCCTCCCGGGGTCGAGCAGTACTTC
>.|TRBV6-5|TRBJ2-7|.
CATRLSIVSSYEQYF
TGTGCCACCCGCCTTTCGATAGTGAGCTCCTACGAGCAGTACTTC
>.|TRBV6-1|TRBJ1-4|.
CASSERVSFAGTPQPTNEKLFF
TGTGCCAGCAGTGAAAGAGTTTCGTTCGCAGGAACTCCTCAACCCACTAATGAAAAACTGTTTTTT
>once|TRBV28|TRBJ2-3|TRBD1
CASSSSGTGGLNTQYF
TGTGCCAGCAGTTCATCCGGGACAGGGGGATTAAATACGCAGTATTTT
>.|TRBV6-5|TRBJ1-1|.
CASSYSGGRINTEAFF
TGTGCCAGCAGTTACTCGGGTGGGAGGATTAACACTGAAGCTTTCTTT
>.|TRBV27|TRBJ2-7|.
CASSPKSGETYEQYF
TGTGCCAGCAGTCCTAAATCAGGTGAGACCTACGAGCAGTACTTC
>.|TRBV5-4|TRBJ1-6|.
CASRSRGTENSPLHF
TGTGCCAGCAGATCAAGGGGGACGGAGAATTCACCCCTCCACTTT
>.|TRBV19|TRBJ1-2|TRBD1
CASSPTGGDGYTF
TGTGCCAGTAGTCCTACAGGGGGCGATGGCTACACCTTC
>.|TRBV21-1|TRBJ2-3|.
CARTQSGPRKSDTQYF
TGTGCCAGGACCCAATCGGGACCCCGCAAGTCGGATACGCAGTATTTT
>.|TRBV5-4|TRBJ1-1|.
CASSTGLNTEAFF
TGTGCCAGCAGTACCGGCCTGAACACTGAAGCTTTCTTT